These 20 T cell receptor beta chains were sequenced from one sample in a study of PD-1 blockade in classical Hodgkin lymphoma. The repertoire was sequenced with immunoSEQ multiplex PCR; TCRdb's copy has only in-frame clones and lacks some. The repertoire holds around 58,000 clones, 90% seen once, with over 9.5% in the top ten. Every patient had relapsed following autologous stem cell transplantation, and cohorts differed in brentuximab vedotin exposure. The material sequenced was peripheral blood mononuclear cells (PBMCs), taken at baseline. The receptors shown here come from a human donor with classical Hodgkin lymphoma.

The V gene is TRBV21-1, the J gene TRBJ2-1; TRBD2 is the table's D call and was not checked against the DNA. TRBV21-1 is classified as a pseudogene. The CDR3 is made up of 19 amino acids. In DNA, the CDR3 is TGTGCCAGCAGCAATTCAGGTCGGACCGGGACTAGCGGTGACAATGAGCAGTTCTTC. Its protein product is CASSNSGRTGTSGDNEQFF.

In the case of this clone: Different DNA sequences within this sample yield the same CDR3. The chain employs TRBV18 and TRBJ2-7, with D hard to call. CDR1 is KGHSH and CDR2 is LQKENI in the germline V gene. With 0 bases removed from V and 5 bases from J, the gap between germline ends came to 8 bases. The CDR3 consists of 13 residues. DNA of the CDR3: TGTGCCAGCTCACCACCGGTTGGGGACGAGCAGTACTTC. Protein product: CASSPPVGDEQYF.

This clone was detected once. The J gene is TRBJ1-5, the V gene TRBV6-5; D not certain. Germline CDR1 and CDR2: MNHEY and SVGAGI. V lost 9 bases, J lost 9 bases, and 6 bases lay in between. The CDR3 covers 9 residues. CDR3 residues: CASGLPQHF. In DNA form, the CDR3 reads TGTGCCAGTGGCTTGCCCCAGCATTTT.

This clone is a singleton in its sample. V usage is TRBV28 and J usage is TRBJ2-1; 9 bases are shared with TRBD2. The germline V gene has CDR1 MDHEN and CDR2 SYDVKM. The CDR3 has 17 amino acids. V shed 8 bases and J 3 bases; nucleotides not matched to a gene: 14. The CDR3: CASSLRAAGGFYNEQFF. The CDR3 bases are TGTGCCAGCTCGTTGCGCGCCGCGGGGGGGTTCTACAATGAGCAGTTCTTC.

The V gene is TRBV5-8, the J gene TRBJ2-3, with 10 bases aligning to TRBD2. Unmatched junction bases numbered 5, after V lost 1 base and J lost 6 bases. Looked up from germline, CDR1 is SGHTS and CDR2 is YDEGEE. The CDR3 covers 15 residues. The CDR3 DNA reads as TGTGCCAGCAGCTTGTTGCTAGCGGGAGTTGATACGCAGTATTTT. It specifies CASSLLLAGVDTQYF.

The V gene is TRBV19, the J gene TRBJ2-3; D may be TRBD1 or TRBD2 (5 bases each). The CDR3 is made up of 13 amino acids. Germline V gives CDR1 LNHDA, CDR2 SQIVND (reference sequence). Trimming removed 11 bases at V and 2 bases at J, with 14 bases between. The CDR3 region is CAARDHNTDTQYF. In DNA, the CDR3 is TGTGCCGCGAGGGACCACAACACAGATACGCAGTATTTT.

The J gene is TRBJ2-1, the V gene TRBV5-1, with D hard to call. The germline V and J ends were trimmed by 7 bases and 4 bases, with 6 bases remaining between them. Germline CDR1 is SGHRS and CDR2 is YFSETQ. The CDR3 runs 11 residues. CDR3 in amino acids: CASGEYNEQFF. The CDR3, as DNA: TGCGCCAGCGGTGAATACAATGAGCAGTTCTTC.

CDR3 sequence (DNA): TGCGCCAGCAGCTTGGAGGGACAGGGTTACGAGCAGTACTTC. Its translation: CASSLEGQGYEQYF. The V and J genes are TRBV5-1 and TRBJ2-7; 9 nucleotides agree with TRBD1. CDR1 SGHRS and CDR2 YFSETQ come from the germline V gene. Trimming took 0 bases from V and 4 from J; bases not matched to a gene: 2. This CDR3 is built from 14 residues.

This chain uses TRBV19 with TRBJ2-7, with 7 bases that match TRBD1. V was pared by 5 bases and J by 3 bases, with 10 bases of the junction left unmatched. Germline V CDR1 and CDR2: LNHDA, SQIVND (reference sequence). The CDR3 contains 15 residues. The CDR3 nucleotides are TGTGCCAGTAGTTCGCAACAGGGGCTCGGCTACGAGCAGTACTTC. Translating it yields CASSSQQGLGYEQYF. Looking up the rest from reference TRBV19 and TRBJ2-7 gives the full variable domain: DGGITQSPKYLFRKEGQNVTLSCEQNLNHDAMYWYRQDPGQGLRLIYYSQIVNDFQKGDIAEGYSVSREKKESFPLTVTSAQKNPTAFYLCASSSQQGLGYEQYFGPGTRLTVT.

J is TRBJ2-1 and V is TRBV7-9; the match to TRBD2 covers 8 bases. V trimming: 5 bases; J trimming: 12 bases; junction bases outside the gene matches: 21. CDR3 length: 17 amino acids. The germline CDR1 and CDR2 sequences are SEHNR and FQNEAQ (reference sequence). The CDR3 loop reads CASSRSDSQGTSVLQFF. The CDR3 DNA sequence: TGTGCCAGCAGCAGAAGCGATTCGCAGGGGACTAGTGTATTGCAGTTCTTC.

This sequence joins TRBV27 and TRBJ2-1; 14 bases match TRBD2. After removal of 2 bases from V and 10 bases from J, the junction contained 4 bases not matched to a gene. This CDR3 has 15 residues. From germline, CDR1 is MNHEY and CDR2 SMNVEV (reference sequence). The CDR3 DNA reads as TGTGCCAGCAGTTTAGGACTAGCGGGAGGTGGGGAGCAGTTCTTC. Protein sequence: CASSLGLAGGGEQFF.

There are a few counts of this clone. The V call is TRBV5-4, the J call TRBJ2-4; 7 bases map to TRBD1. Trimming took 4 bases from V and 5 from J; bases not matched to a gene: 3. The CDR3 is 13 amino acids. The germline V gene has CDR1 SGHNT and CDR2 YYREEE (reference sequence). CDR3 residues: CASSVGQENIQYF. DNA for the CDR3: TGTGCCAGCAGCGTCGGACAGGAAAACATTCAGTACTTC.

The chain carries TRBV27 and TRBJ2-7, with D unclear. Germline assignment: CDR1 MNHEY and CDR2 SMNVEV (reference sequence). V was cut by 0 bases and J by 1 base, with 4 bases left in between. This CDR3 is 13 amino acids long. The CDR3 reads CASSLSGSYEQYF. The CDR3 coding sequence is TGTGCCAGCAGTTTATCGGGGTCCTACGAGCAGTACTTC.

J is TRBJ2-3 and V is TRBV12-5; 7 bases are shared with TRBD2. Germline CDR1 reads LGHNT; CDR2 reads FRNRAP. The CDR3 covers 15 residues. The trim removed 6 bases at V and 6 bases at J, leaving 12 bases unmatched. The CDR3 sequence: CASGAGVAGPDTQYF. CDR3 DNA sequence: TGTGCTAGTGGCGCGGGAGTAGCGGGCCCCGATACGCAGTATTTT.

The CDR3 sequence is CASSLEQGHGYTF. DNA for the CDR3: TGTGCCAGCAGCTTGGAACAGGGCCATGGCTACACCTTC. This chain links TRBV5-6 with TRBJ1-2, with a tentative D call TRBD1 (6 bases). The CDR3 runs to 13 residues. V was cut by 0 bases and J by 6 bases, with 9 bases left in between. CDR1 and CDR2 from the germline V gene are SGHDT and YYEEEE.

This clone was found once. This chain joins TRBV28 and TRBJ1-2; D gene ambiguous. V was trimmed by 6 bases and J by 7 bases, leaving 12 bases between them. The germline CDR1 and CDR2 sequences are MDHEN and SYDVKM. This CDR3 is 12 amino acids long. The chain's CDR3 is CASSRTTSGYTF. The CDR3 DNA follows: TGTGCCAGCAGCCGCACTACTTCTGGCTACACCTTC.

This clone was counted a few times. The chain has TRBV6-6 and TRBJ1-6, with 7 bases aligning to TRBD1. Trimming took 6 bases from V and 9 from J; bases not matched to a gene: 8. This CDR3 has 14 amino acids. The germline CDR1 and CDR2 sequences are MNHNY and SVGAGI (reference sequence). The CDR3 sequence is CASSLDRKASPLHF. The DNA for the CDR3 is TGTGCCAGCAGCCTGGACAGGAAAGCTTCACCCCTCCACTTT.

V usage is TRBV27 and J usage is TRBJ1-5; D is ambiguous. This CDR3 has 13 residues. Germline lookup yields CDR1 MNHEY and CDR2 SMNVEV (reference sequence). With 2 bases removed from V and 1 base from J, the gap between germline ends came to 3 bases. The CDR3 region has the DNA TGTGCCAGCAGTTTAGGCAGCAATCAGCCCCAGCATTTT. Its protein product is CASSLGSNQPQHF.

J is TRBJ1-5 and V is TRBV6-9; D is possibly TRBD1 (5 bases). This CDR3 has 12 amino acids. CDR1 and CDR2 (germline): MNHGY, SVAAGI. V shed 8 bases and J shed 9 bases, with 14 bases lying between them. CDR3 sequence: CASQGLVWPQHF. The CDR3, as DNA: TGTGCCAGCCAGGGCCTTGTGTGGCCCCAGCATTTT.

The chain joins TRBV28 to TRBJ2-7, with D unclear. This CDR3 comprises 15 residues. V lost 3 bases to trimming and J lost 7 bases, with 19 bases between them. Germline CDR1 and CDR2: MDHEN and SYDVKM. The CDR3 coding sequence is TGTGCCAGCAGTTTGTCCGGAGAGGCCCGGAGTGAGCAGTACTTC. This sequence encodes CASSLSGEARSEQYF. The full variable domain, rest sourced from reference TRBV28 and TRBJ2-7, is DVKVTQSSRYLVKRTGEKVFLECVQDMDHENMFWYRQDPGLGLRLIYFSYDVKMKEKGDIPEGYSVSREKKERFSLILESASTNQTSMYLCASSLSGEARSEQYFGPGTRLTVT.